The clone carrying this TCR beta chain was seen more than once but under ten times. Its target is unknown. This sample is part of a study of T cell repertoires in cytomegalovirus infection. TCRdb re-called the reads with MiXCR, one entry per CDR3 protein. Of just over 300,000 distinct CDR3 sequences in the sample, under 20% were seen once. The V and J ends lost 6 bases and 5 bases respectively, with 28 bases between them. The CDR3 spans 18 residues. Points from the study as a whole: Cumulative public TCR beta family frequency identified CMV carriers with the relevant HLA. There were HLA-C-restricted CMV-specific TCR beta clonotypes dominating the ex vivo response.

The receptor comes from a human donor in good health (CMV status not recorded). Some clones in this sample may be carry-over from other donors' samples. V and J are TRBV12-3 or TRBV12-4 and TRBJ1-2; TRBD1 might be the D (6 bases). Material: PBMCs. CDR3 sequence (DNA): TGTGCCAGCAGCCCCAGAGTAAAAACAGGGCCGGGCCCGTATGGCTACACCTTC. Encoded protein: CASSPRVKTGPGPYGYTF.